Listed below are T cell receptor beta chains from one sample, sequenced in a study of control samples from healthy donors and cancer patients. Libraries were prepared by immunoSEQ multiplex PCR; TCRdb keeps only in-frame clonotypes and omits some of them. The sample consists of about 100,000 clones, over 75% of them appearing once. The source material was blood. These TCRs come from a woman aged 45 to 65 in good health. The CDR3 runs from the conserved cysteine through the conserved F or W. A D gene is named only where the DNA matches it firmly. A clone size is listed for some rows: how often the clone was seen (once, few, many), or a class if it is expanded.

v_call	d_call	j_call	clone_size	cdr3_aa	cdr3_nt
TRBV27	.	TRBJ2-3	once	CASSFWGASTDTQYF	TGTGCCAGCAGTTTCTGGGGAGCTAGCACAGATACGCAGTATTTT
TRBV7-3	TRBD2	TRBJ2-7	.	CASSPGTRREQYF	TGTGCCAGCAGTCCCGGGACTAGGCGCGAGCAGTACTTC
TRBV5-5	TRBD1	TRBJ1-2	.	CASSLTGGINYGYTF	TGTGCCAGCAGCTTAACAGGGGGGATTAACTATGGCTACACCTTC
TRBV9	.	TRBJ1-3	.	CASSVALGASSGNTIYF	TGTGCCAGCAGCGTAGCATTAGGGGCTAGCTCTGGAAACACCATATATTTT
TRBV6-5	TRBD1	TRBJ1-2	.	CASSYPPGQGNYGYTF	TGTGCCAGCAGTTACCCACCGGGACAGGGAAACTATGGCTACACCTTC
TRBV30	.	TRBJ1-1	.	CAWSGGSTEAFF	TGTGCCTGGAGCGGGGGGTCCACTGAAGCTTTCTTT
TRBV7-9	.	TRBJ1-4	.	CASRHTTDVQLFF	TGTGCCAGCAGACATACGACTGACGTTCAACTGTTTTTT
TRBV6-6	TRBD1	TRBJ1-1	.	CASSPVLGQQNTEAFF	TGTGCCAGCAGCCCAGTACTGGGACAGCAGAACACTGAAGCTTTCTTT
TRBV6-5	TRBD2	TRBJ2-3	.	CASSYAGVTDTQYF	TGTGCCAGCAGTTACGCGGGGGTCACAGATACGCAGTATTTT
TRBV11-2	.	TRBJ2-3	.	CASSLGLDTQYF	TGTGCCAGCAGCCTAGGATTGGATACGCAGTATTTT
TRBV7-2	TRBD1	TRBJ1-2	.	CASSLETGYYGYTF	TGTGCCAGCAGCTTAGAGACAGGGTACTATGGCTACACCTTC
TRBV19	TRBD2	TRBJ2-5	.	CASTGTSQETQYF	TGTGCCAGTACCGGGACTAGTCAAGAGACCCAGTACTTC
TRBV29-1	.	TRBJ1-1	once	CSVVQGENTEAFF	TGCAGCGTTGTACAGGGCGAGAACACTGAAGCTTTCTTT
TRBV5-4	.	TRBJ1-2	.	CASSLNAGNYGYTF	TGTGCCAGCAGCTTGAATGCGGGAAACTATGGCTACACCTTC
TRBV3-1/TRBV3-2	.	TRBJ1-6	.	CASSQVLDGSSYNSPLHF	TGTGCCAGCAGCCAAGTTTTAGACGGGAGCTCCTATAATTCACCCCTCCACTTT
TRBV7-6	TRBD1	TRBJ1-3	.	CASSLRDRGRGNTIYF	TGTGCCAGCAGCTTAAGGGACAGGGGCCGTGGAAACACCATATATTTT
TRBV14	TRBD1	TRBJ1-1	.	CASSTRQGGTEAFF	TGTGCCAGCAGCACCCGACAGGGAGGAACTGAAGCTTTCTTT
TRBV19	.	TRBJ2-5	many	CASSFQPETQYF	TGTGCCAGTAGTTTTCAACCGGAGACCCAGTACTTC